This TCR beta chain was recovered during a study of blood T cells in healthy people across ages. General study results and limits: Expanded clonotype shifts may have been confounded, as the donors had an unknown CMV status.

This clonotype was counted only a few times. Its antigen is unidentified. Germline loops: CDR1 PRHDT, CDR2 FYEKMQ (reference sequence). V dropped 5 bases and J dropped 5; count of bases not matched to a gene: 12. This CDR3 is built from 15 residues. It was with a sample-barcoded 5' primer and a J-beta primer mix that a second PCR of about 6 to 11 cycles was run. TCRdb independently ran MiXCR on the 5' RACE reads; one entry per CDR3 protein. In the table there are approximately 1,100,000 distinct CDR3 sequences, around 43% of which are singletons. Healthy Caucasian individuals from Russia aged about 6 to 90 served as donors. Extraction of total RNA produced a minimum of 5 micrograms from each sample.

The TCR was taken from a woman aged 60 to 75 in good health. J is TRBJ2-7 and V is TRBV13; 7 bases are shared with TRBD1. Input material: blood. This CDR3 reads CASSAREGQADEQYF. The CDR3 DNA follows: TGTGCCAGCAGCGCCCGGGAAGGACAGGCGGACGAGCAGTACTTC.